The 5 T cell receptor beta chains below were found in one sample sequenced in a study of lymphopenia after photon versus proton radiotherapy. Measured with immunoSEQ multiplex PCR; TCRdb has only the in-frame clones, and not every one. This table has 150,000 to 200,000 clones, roughly nine tenths appearing once. The specimen comprised peripheral blood, sampled from a patient treated with photon-based radiotherapy. These TCRs come from a man aged 45-60 years with gastric cancer.

V usage is TRBV2 and J usage is TRBJ2-7; D is tentatively TRBD1 or TRBD2 (7 bases each). The CDR3 runs 14 residues. The germline CDR1 and CDR2 sequences are SNHLY and FYNNEI. V lost 4 bases and J 2 bases, leaving 12 bases between the germline ends. The CDR3 DNA reads as TGTGCCAGCAGTGGGGGAGGGGGCCCCTACGAGCAGTACTTC. It yields the protein CASSGGGGPYEQYF.

The genes are TRBV6-1 and TRBJ2-3; 7 positions agree with TRBD2. J was trimmed by 0 bases and V by 2 bases; bases with no gene match: 11. Germline values: CDR1 MNHNS, CDR2 SASEGT. The CDR3 loop spans 18 amino acids. CDR3: CASSERAWGGSSTDTQYF. The CDR3 DNA reads TGTGCCAGCAGTGAAAGGGCTTGGGGGGGAAGTAGCACAGATACGCAGTATTTT.

The rearrangement uses TRBV25-1 and TRBJ2-1; 14 bases map to TRBD2. This CDR3 is built from 15 residues. The junction had 5 bases not matched to a gene; V was cut back by 7 bases and J by 6 bases. Germline V CDR1 and CDR2: MGHDK, SYGVNS. CDR3 protein: CASTTTSGRANEQFF. The CDR3 DNA is TGTGCCAGCACCACGACTAGCGGGAGGGCCAATGAGCAGTTCTTC.

The chain combines TRBV7-9 with TRBJ1-4; 7 bases align to TRBD1. The CDR3 loop spans 14 amino acids. CDR1 is SEHNR and CDR2 is FQNEAQ in the germline V gene (reference sequence). Trimming cost V 5 bases and J 8 bases; bases outside gene matches: 8. The CDR3 loop reads CASSPTGAGEKLFF. CDR3 bases: TGTGCCAGCAGCCCTACAGGGGCAGGGGAAAAACTGTTTTTT.

CDR3 coding DNA: TGTGCCAGCAGTCCCCGGACAGGGGGCGAAAACACTGAAGCTTTCTTT. It codes for CASSPRTGGENTEAFF. The V call is TRBV28, the J call TRBJ1-1, with 11 bases fitting TRBD1. The germline V gene has CDR1 MDHEN and CDR2 SYDVKM. The CDR3 runs to 16 residues. Trimming removed 5 bases from V and 2 bases from J; junction bases left unmatched: 7.